Below are 14 T cell receptor beta chains sequenced from a single sample in a study of blood T cell repertoires in COVID-19. The method was immunoSEQ multiplex PCR; TCRdb's version includes in-frame clones alone and lacks a portion of them. The table has a few hundred thousand clones, about 86% seen once. Sequenced sample: peripheral blood. The receptor source for this set is a man older than 75 with acute or convalescent COVID-19.

The chain combines TRBV2 with TRBJ2-7; D may be TRBD2 (6 bases). V was cut by 7 bases and J by 0 bases, with 13 bases left in between. The CDR3 runs 14 residues. From germline, CDR1 is SNHLY and CDR2 FYNNEI. The CDR3 DNA reads TGTGCCAGCAAACGGGAGCTGCTCTCCTACGAGCAGTACTTC. It is translated as CASKRELLSYEQYF. Complete variable domain (other parts from reference TRBV2 and TRBJ2-7): EPEVTQTPSHQVTQMGQEVILRCVPISNHLYFYWYRQILGQKVEFLVSFYNNEISEKSEIFDDQFSVERPDGSNFTLKIRSTKLEDSAMYFCASKRELLSYEQYFGPGTRLTVT.

The chain uses TRBV15 and TRBJ2-1; the match to TRBD1 covers 10 bases. This CDR3 has 17 amino acids. CDR1 and CDR2 (germline): LNHNV, YYDKDF (reference sequence). J lost 1 base, V lost 2 bases, and 5 bases had no gene match. The CDR3 DNA reads as TGTGCCACCAGCAGAACTCCGGGACAGGGGTCCTACAATGAGCAGTTCTTC. Translation: CATSRTPGQGSYNEQFF.

CDR3 DNA: TGTGCCAGCAGCTTAGGGGGGACACTACAAGAGACCCAGTACTTC. Its translation: CASSLGGTLQETQYF. This chain connects TRBV11-2 to TRBJ2-5, with D possibly TRBD1 on 6 matching bases. The V gene lost 1 base and the J gene lost 2 bases, with 11 bases spanning the gap. Germline lookup yields CDR1 SGHAT and CDR2 FQNNGV. The CDR3 consists of 15 residues. The full variable domain, rest sourced from reference TRBV11-2 and TRBJ2-5, is EAGVAQSPRYKIIEKRQSVAFWCNPISGHATLYWYQQILGQGPKLLIQFQNNGVVDDSQLPKDRFSAERLKGVDSTLKIQPAKLEDSAVYLCASSLGGTLQETQYFGPGTRLLVL.

This clone was picked up a small number of times. The V call is TRBV19, the J call TRBJ1-5; 7 positions match TRBD1. J gave up 3 bases and V 6 bases, and 8 bases lay outside the gene matches. The CDR3 is made up of 15 amino acids. Germline lookup yields CDR1 LNHDA and CDR2 SQIVND (reference sequence). The CDR3 DNA reads as TGTGCCAGTAGCGATAGACAGGGACCCAATCAGCCCCAGCATTTT. Translating it yields CASSDRQGPNQPQHF.

The V call is TRBV10-1, the J call TRBJ1-5, with D possibly TRBD1 on 5 matching bases. The CDR3 runs 12 residues. Germline V gene sequence: CDR1 WNHNN, CDR2 SYGVQD (reference sequence). V lost 2 bases to trimming and J lost 6 bases, with 5 bases between them. The CDR3 loop is CASSERGQPQHF. CDR3 coding DNA: TGCGCCAGCAGTGAGAGGGGTCAGCCCCAGCATTTT.

There are a few counts of this clone. This chain connects TRBV4-2 to TRBJ1-5; maybe TRBD1 (5 bases). Germline-derived CDR1 and CDR2 are LGHNA and YNFKEQ. V dropped 3 bases and J dropped 4 bases, with 13 bases sitting between them. The CDR3 covers 15 residues. This chain's CDR3 is CASSHGDRVNQPQHF. In DNA, the CDR3 is TGTGCCAGCAGCCACGGAGACAGAGTTAATCAGCCCCAGCATTTT.

This rearrangement joins TRBV28 to TRBJ2-1; 12 positions agree with TRBD2. This CDR3 contains 17 residues. Germline CDR1 MDHEN, CDR2 SYDVKM. V was clipped by 2 bases and J by 9 bases; unmatched bases: 11. Written as DNA, the CDR3 is TGTGCCAGCAGTTTAACCGGGCTAGCGGGAGGGCCTAGTGAGCAGTTCTTC. Protein sequence: CASSLTGLAGGPSEQFF. Looking up the rest from reference TRBV28 and TRBJ2-1 gives the full variable domain: DVKVTQSSRYLVKRTGEKVFLECVQDMDHENMFWYRQDPGLGLRLIYFSYDVKMKEKGDIPEGYSVSREKKERFSLILESASTNQTSMYLCASSLTGLAGGPSEQFFGPGTRLTVL.

This clone came up a few times. V and J are TRBV9 and TRBJ1-4, with D maybe TRBD1 (5 bases). V lost 2 bases to trimming and J lost 4 bases, with 9 bases between them. This CDR3 comprises 14 residues. Germline-derived CDR1 and CDR2 are SGDLS and YYNGEE. DNA for the CDR3: TGTGCCAGCAGCGTTGGGGCAGTTAATGAAAAACTGTTTTTT. This codes for CASSVGAVNEKLFF.

V gene TRBV15 combines with J gene TRBJ2-6; D is uncertain. Germline V gene data show CDR1 as LNHNV and CDR2 as YYDKDF (reference sequence). The CDR3 has 16 amino acids. V was cut by 3 bases and J by 6 bases, with 15 bases left in between. CDR3 sequence: CATSSLRVLEANVLTF. The CDR3 DNA sequence: TGTGCCACCAGCAGCCTCCGGGTTCTTGAGGCCAACGTCCTGACTTTC.

This clone was picked up a small number of times. The chain couples TRBV5-5 to TRBJ2-7; TRBD1 might be the D (5 bases). Germline CDR1 and CDR2: SGHKS and YYEKEE (reference sequence). The CDR3 consists of 15 residues. Trimming took 2 bases from V and 3 from J, leaving 15 bases between them. CDR3 DNA: TGTGCCAGCAGCTTTCTCCGGACGGACAACTACGAGCAGTACTTC. Residues: CASSFLRTDNYEQYF.

The V call is TRBV4-1, the J call TRBJ1-2; 8 nucleotides align to TRBD1. The V gene's germline CDR1 is MGHRA and CDR2 YSYEKL. V was pared by 2 bases and J by 8 bases, with 4 bases of the junction left unmatched. The CDR3 spans 13 residues. Written as DNA, the CDR3 is TGCGCCAGCAGCCAACAGGGGGCGTTAGGCTACACCTTC. Translated, it gives CASSQQGALGYTF.

CDR3 protein: CASESPYARDIHNEQFF. As DNA, the CDR3 is TGTGCCAGCGAATCTCCTTACGCCCGGGATATCCACAATGAGCAGTTCTTC. The V and J genes are TRBV28 and TRBJ2-1; a possible D gene is TRBD2 (5 bases). CDR1 and CDR2 from the germline V gene are MDHEN and SYDVKM. The CDR3 extends over 17 amino acids. Trimming took 8 bases from V and 5 from J, leaving 25 bases between them.

This clone occurred a few times. The V call is TRBV20-1, the J call TRBJ1-1, with 10 positions matching TRBD1. V was clipped by 5 bases and J by 7 bases; unmatched bases: 7. There are 13 residues in the CDR3. CDR1 and CDR2 from the germline V gene are DFQATT and SNEGSKA (reference sequence). CDR3 bases: TGCAGTGCTGGTGGGACAGGGGATGATGAAGCTTTCTTT. Encoded protein: CSAGGTGDDEAFF.

The chain uses TRBV3-1 (or the pseudogene TRBV3-2) and TRBJ1-1; the D gene is possibly TRBD1 (6 bases). V lost 2 bases and J 7 bases, leaving 14 bases between the germline ends. CDR1 is LGHDT, CDR2 YNNKEL, per germline (reference sequence). The CDR3 contains 14 residues. The CDR3 nucleotides read TGTGCCAGCAGCCAACCACAGGGTGGGGGTGAAGCTTTCTTT. Translated: CASSQPQGGGEAFF.